The subject of this entry is one T cell receptor beta chain. These data originate in a study of blood T cell repertoires in COVID-19. Study-wide background: From T cells, B-cell-depleted T cells, or PBMCs came the material, which was cDNA or gDNA.

How the authors handled the data: The assay estimated nucleated cells by amplifying reference gene primers. Only in-frame clones appear in the TCRdb table, and some are missing; sequencing was by immunoSEQ multiplex PCR. The D gene and trimming were derived from the DNA, and the V and J assignments and clone size from that table. This table has roughly 280,000 clones, 85% to 90% appearing once. The participants were between about 18 and 95 years old and came from about two dozen US areas. Participants reported their clinical history, and cohort assignment relied on those reports. Germline V gene data show CDR1 as SNHLY and CDR2 as FYNNEI. V gave up 3 bases and J gave up 4 bases, with 4 bases separating them. The CDR3 has 12 residues.

The chain couples TRBV2 to TRBJ1-5; no clear D. The receptor was derived from a woman under 40 with acute COVID-19. The material sequenced was PBMCs or T cells enriched from blood (not recorded which). The CDR3 DNA is TGTGCCAGCAGTGACGTGAATCAGCCCCAGCATTTT. It specifies CASSDVNQPQHF.